This is a list of T cell receptor beta chains from one sample in a study of T cell responses to AZD1222 COVID-19 vaccine. Assay: immunoSEQ multiplex PCR; the TCRdb copy retains only in-frame clones and omits some. Among roughly 180,000 clones listed, approximately 90% were seen once. The sequencing used peripheral blood, collected on day 0 of AZD1222 vaccination. The receptors were sampled from an adult in good health. Each CDR3 is given with its conserved first and last residue. A D gene is named only where the DNA matches it firmly. Not every row has a clone size; where given, it reads once, few, many or a size class.

D gene	J gene	clone size	V gene	CDR3 protein	CDR3 DNA
TRBD1	TRBJ1-2	-	TRBV6-5	CASTPGQGVYGYTF	TGTGCCAGCACCCCCGGACAGGGTGTATATGGCTACACCTTC
TRBD1	TRBJ1-1	-	TRBV4-3	CASSQGVGQGADTEAFF	TGCGCCAGCAGCCAAGGCGTGGGACAGGGGGCAGACACTGAAGCTTTCTTT
-	TRBJ1-3	once	TRBV14	CASSQTRRGGFTGNTIYF	TGTGCCAGCAGCCAAACTCGGAGGGGAGGCTTCACTGGAAACACCATATATTTT
TRBD1	TRBJ1-2	once	TRBV18	CASSPYRGSTYGYTF	TGTGCCAGCTCACCCTACAGGGGATCGACCTATGGCTACACCTTC
-	TRBJ2-1	-	TRBV5-6	CAEAPYNEQFF	TGTGCCGAAGCCCCCTACAATGAGCAGTTCTTC
-	TRBJ1-2	-	TRBV10-3	CAISESRDGYGYTF	TGTGCCATCAGTGAGTCGAGGGACGGGTATGGCTACACCTTC
TRBD2	TRBJ2-1	once	TRBV2	CASIRLAGSYNEQFF	TGTGCCAGCATTAGACTAGCGGGGTCCTACAATGAGCAGTTCTTC
TRBD1	TRBJ2-2	-	TRBV5-5	CASSLGTGNTGELFF	TGTGCCAGCAGCCTGGGGACAGGAAACACCGGGGAGCTGTTTTTT
TRBD2	TRBJ2-1	-	TRBV9	CASSRSGGAGEQFF	TGTGCCAGCAGCCGAAGCGGGGGGGCCGGTGAGCAGTTCTTC
-	TRBJ2-3	-	TRBV6-5	CASSPQEGQGDTQYF	TGTGCCAGCAGTCCCCAAGAGGGGCAAGGAGATACGCAGTATTTT
-	TRBJ1-1	once	TRBV6-5	CASSRTGYPEAFF	TGTGCCAGCAGCAGGACGGGGTACCCTGAAGCTTTCTTT
-	TRBJ1-1	-	TRBV4-2	CASSRGGGDNTEAFF	TGTGCCAGCAGCCGGGGAGGGGGGGATAACACTGAAGCTTTCTTT
-	TRBJ1-1	-	TRBV10-3	CAINPQGGEAFF	TGTGCCATCAACCCACAGGGTGGTGAAGCTTTCTTT
TRBD1	TRBJ1-2	-	TRBV7-6	CASSSTGGHGYTF	TGTGCCAGCAGCTCGACAGGGGGCCATGGCTACACCTTC
-	TRBJ1-2	few	TRBV5-1	CASSLRGMRGDYGYTF	TGCGCCAGCAGCTTGCGGGGCATGAGAGGGGACTATGGCTACACCTTC
TRBD1	TRBJ2-2	-	TRBV30	CARDRGNTGELFF	TGTGCCCGGGACAGGGGAAACACCGGGGAGCTGTTTTTT
-	TRBJ1-6	-	TRBV27	CASSLDPSSYNSPLHF	TGTGCCAGCAGTCTGGACCCGAGCTCCTATAATTCACCCCTCCACTTT
TRBD1	TRBJ1-6	-	TRBV30	CAWTVPDREGNSPLHF	TGTGCCTGGACCGTTCCGGACAGGGAGGGTAATTCACCCCTCCACTTT
TRBD1	TRBJ1-4	-	TRBV7-2	CASSPGTDSFYNEKLFF	TGTGCCAGCAGCCCCGGGACAGATAGCTTTTATAATGAAAAACTGTTTTTT
-	TRBJ2-7	-	TRBV7-9	CASSPWDPTYEQYF	TGTGCCAGCAGCCCCTGGGACCCGACCTACGAGCAGTACTTC
-	TRBJ1-2	-	TRBV5-6	CASSLWGQGYTF	TGTGCCAGCAGCTTGTGGGGGCAGGGCTACACCTTC
-	TRBJ1-2	-	TRBV14	CASSQAQTEMYGYTF	TGTGCCAGCAGCCAAGCTCAAACAGAAATGTATGGCTACACCTTC
-	TRBJ2-6	-	TRBV18	CASSRRQGSGANVLTF	TGTGCCAGCTCACGCCGTCAGGGCTCCGGGGCCAACGTCCTGACTTTC
TRBD2	TRBJ2-1	-	TRBV11-3	CASSLVSGGEQFF	TGTGCCAGCAGCTTAGTGTCGGGGGGTGAGCAGTTCTTC
-	TRBJ2-4	once	TRBV12-3/TRBV12-4	CASTDGRDIQYF	TGTGCCAGCACCGACGGCAGGGACATTCAGTACTTC
-	TRBJ2-2	-	TRBV9	CASSVGRLNTGELFF	TGTGCCAGCAGCGTAGGGAGACTTAACACCGGGGAGCTGTTTTTT
-	TRBJ2-4	-	TRBV5-6	CASSLARHIQYF	TGTGCCAGCAGCTTGGCCAGGCACATTCAGTACTTC
-	TRBJ2-5	-	TRBV27	CASSPDSQETQYF	TGTGCCAGCAGTCCGGACAGCCAAGAGACCCAGTACTTC
-	TRBJ2-7	-	TRBV3-1/TRBV3-2	CASSQPQGQGYEQYF	TGTGCCAGCAGCCAACCTCAGGGTCAGGGATACGAGCAGTACTTC
-	TRBJ2-1	-	TRBV5-6	CASSLTRDYNEQFF	TGTGCCAGCAGCTTGACCAGGGACTACAATGAGCAGTTCTTC
-	TRBJ1-1	-	TRBV6-4	CASSVPGQRMNTEAFF	TGTGCCAGCAGCGTCCCCGGACAGAGGATGAACACTGAAGCTTTCTTT
-	TRBJ2-3	-	TRBV6-1	CASSEFLAGSSTDTQYF	TGTGCCAGCAGTGAATTTCTCGCGGGTTCTAGCACAGATACGCAGTATTTT
TRBD1	TRBJ2-3	-	TRBV5-4	CASSAQGDVDTQYF	TGTGCCAGCAGCGCTCAGGGGGACGTAGATACGCAGTATTTT
-	TRBJ1-5	-	TRBV21-1	CASSKARPRPGDQPQHF	TGTGCCAGCAGCAAAGCGCGTCCGAGACCGGGAGATCAGCCCCAGCATTTT
-	TRBJ2-5	-	TRBV5-5	CASSATVVETQYF	TGTGCCAGCAGCGCCACAGTGGTGGAGACCCAGTACTTC
-	TRBJ2-3	-	TRBV19	CASSRERTDTQYF	TGTGCCAGTAGCAGGGAACGCACAGATACGCAGTATTTT
-	TRBJ1-2	-	TRBV5-6	CASSQDTGINYGYTF	TGTGCCAGCAGCCAAGATACCGGGATAAACTATGGCTACACCTTC
TRBD2	TRBJ2-3	once	TRBV7-2	CASSPRLAGGPTDTQYF	TGTGCCAGCAGCCCCAGGTTAGCGGGGGGGCCCACAGATACGCAGTATTTT
-	TRBJ2-2	-	TRBV24-1	CATSDGNTGELFF	TGTGCCACCAGTGACGGGAACACCGGGGAGCTGTTTTTT